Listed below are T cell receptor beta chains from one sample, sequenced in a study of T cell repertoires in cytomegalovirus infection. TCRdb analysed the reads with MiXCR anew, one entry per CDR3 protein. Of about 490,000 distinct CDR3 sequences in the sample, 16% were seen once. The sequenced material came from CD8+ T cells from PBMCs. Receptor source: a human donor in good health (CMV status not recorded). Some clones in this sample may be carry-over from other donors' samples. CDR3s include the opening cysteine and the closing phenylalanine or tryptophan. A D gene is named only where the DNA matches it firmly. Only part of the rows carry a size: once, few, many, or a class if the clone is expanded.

CDR3: CASSTGIWKTQYF; DNA: TGTGCCAGCAGTACAGGGATCTGGAAGACCCAGTACTTC; length: 13; V: TRBV12-3/TRBV12-4; J: TRBJ2-5; D: .; size: once
CDR3: CASSSTIFHYEQYF; DNA: TGTGCCAGCAGTTCCACAATATTTCACTACGAGCAGTACTTC; length: 14; V: TRBV12-3/TRBV12-4; J: TRBJ2-7; D: .; size: .
CDR3: CASSVGTVEETQYF; DNA: TGTGCCAGCAGTGTCGGGACAGTAGAAGAGACCCAGTACTTC; length: 14; V: TRBV25-1; J: TRBJ2-5; D: TRBD1; size: .
CDR3: CSARVQRGAEGYGYTF; DNA: TGCAGTGCTAGAGTCCAAAGGGGGGCTGAGGGCTATGGCTACACCTTC; length: 16; V: TRBV20-1; J: TRBJ1-2; D: .; size: few
CDR3: CASSLADGNYGYTF; DNA: TGTGCCAGCAGCTTAGCGGACGGGAACTATGGCTACACCTTC; length: 14; V: TRBV7-6; J: TRBJ1-2; D: .; size: .
CDR3: CASSFGQGEYEQYF; DNA: TGTGCCAGCAGCTTTGGGCAGGGGGAGTACGAGCAGTACTTC; length: 14; V: TRBV7-8; J: TRBJ2-7; D: TRBD1; size: many
CDR3: CASRDRGLSYNEQFF; DNA: TGTGCCAGCAGAGACAGGGGACTCTCCTACAATGAGCAGTTCTTC; length: 15; V: TRBV6-1; J: TRBJ2-1; D: TRBD1; size: many
CDR3: CASSFQRGQPQHF; DNA: TGTGCCAGCAGTTTTCAACGGGGTCAGCCCCAGCATTTT; length: 13; V: TRBV12-3/TRBV12-4; J: TRBJ1-5; D: .; size: many
CDR3: CASRETGVYEQYF; DNA: TGTGCCAGCAGAGAGACAGGGGTCTACGAGCAGTACTTC; length: 13; V: TRBV6-1; J: TRBJ2-7; D: TRBD1; size: many
CDR3: CASSSLGLVKNEQFF; DNA: TGTGCCAGCAGTTCCCTGGGACTAGTCAAGAATGAGCAGTTCTTC; length: 15; V: TRBV27; J: TRBJ2-1; D: TRBD2; size: few
CDR3: CASSIGGSFYNEQFF; DNA: TGTGCCAGTAGTATAGGGGGATCATTCTACAATGAGCAGTTCTTC; length: 15; V: TRBV19; J: TRBJ2-1; D: .; size: few
CDR3: CASSQEGGGTEAFF; DNA: TGCGCCAGCAGCCAAGAGGGGGGGGGGACTGAAGCTTTCTTT; length: 14; V: TRBV4-1; J: TRBJ1-1; D: .; size: few
CDR3: CASSQGGPFYGYTF; DNA: TGCGCCAGCAGCCAAGGGGGACCTTTCTATGGCTACACCTTC; length: 14; V: TRBV4-1; J: TRBJ1-2; D: .; size: .
CDR3: CASRISYEQYF; DNA: TGTGCCAGCAGGATTAGCTACGAGCAGTACTTC; length: 11; V: TRBV2; J: TRBJ2-7; D: .; size: few
CDR3: CASSSSGGTSETQYF; DNA: TGTGCCAGCAGTTCTAGCGGGGGGACATCCGAGACCCAGTACTTC; length: 15; V: TRBV6-1; J: TRBJ2-5; D: TRBD2; size: once
CDR3: CAISVLSSRLAGGPSGGEQFF; DNA: TGTGCCATCAGTGTTCTGTCGTCGAGACTAGCGGGAGGGCCCTCGGGGGGTGAGCAGTTCTTC; length: 21; V: TRBV10-3; J: TRBJ2-1; D: TRBD2; size: .
CDR3: CAISDIAGSPTYNEQFF; DNA: TGTGCCATCAGTGATATAGCGGGTTCGCCAACCTACAATGAGCAGTTCTTC; length: 17; V: TRBV10-3; J: TRBJ2-1; D: TRBD2; size: many
CDR3: CASSYSIGSTNYGYTF; DNA: TGTGCCAGCAGTTACTCGATAGGGAGCACTAACTATGGCTACACCTTC; length: 16; V: TRBV6-5; J: TRBJ1-2; D: .; size: many
CDR3: CASSQEPYGGYTF; DNA: TGCGCCAGCAGCCAAGAGCCCTACGGTGGCTACACCTTC; length: 13; V: TRBV4-1; J: TRBJ1-2; D: .; size: .
CDR3: CASSVAGDEQFF; DNA: TGTGCCAGCAGCGTAGCGGGCGATGAGCAGTTCTTC; length: 12; V: TRBV9; J: TRBJ2-1; D: .; size: .
CDR3: CASSQDPGVGEKLFF; DNA: TGCGCCAGCAGCCAAGATCCAGGGGTCGGGGAAAAACTGTTTTTT; length: 15; V: TRBV4-1; J: TRBJ1-4; D: .; size: .
CDR3: CATGDRGSLEQYF; DNA: TGTGCCACCGGGGACAGGGGATCCCTCGAGCAGTACTTC; length: 13; V: TRBV6-1; J: TRBJ2-7; D: TRBD1; size: many
CDR3: CASSYSTENTEAFF; DNA: TGTGCCAGCAGTTACTCGACAGAGAACACTGAAGCTTTCTTT; length: 14; V: TRBV6-5; J: TRBJ1-1; D: .; size: many
CDR3: CSAAQGKDLEQYF; DNA: TGCAGTGCGGCGCAGGGTAAAGATCTCGAGCAGTACTTC; length: 13; V: TRBV20-1; J: TRBJ2-7; D: .; size: .
CDR3: CAISGTGQGNSYNEQFF; DNA: TGTGCCATCAGTGGGACCGGACAGGGTAACTCCTACAATGAGCAGTTCTTC; length: 17; V: TRBV10-3; J: TRBJ2-1; D: TRBD1; size: .
CDR3: CASSQERLAESSYEQYF; DNA: TGTGCCAGCAGCCAAGAGCGACTAGCGGAAAGCTCCTACGAGCAGTACTTC; length: 17; V: TRBV14; J: TRBJ2-7; D: TRBD2; size: many
CDR3: CAWGGSGDTQYF; DNA: TGTGCCTGGGGGGGGTCGGGAGATACGCAGTATTTT; length: 12; V: TRBV5-6; J: TRBJ2-3; D: TRBD2; size: few
CDR3: CSATVSGRRFF; DNA: TGCAGTGCCACGGTGTCCGGGCGAAGGTTCTTC; length: 11; V: TRBV20-1; J: TRBJ2-1; D: .; size: few
CDR3: CASSALAQYNEQFF; DNA: TGTGCCAGCAGTGCGCTAGCCCAATACAATGAGCAGTTCTTC; length: 14; V: TRBV6-1; J: TRBJ2-1; D: .; size: .
CDR3: CATSSPGGLDYEQYF; DNA: TGTGCCACCAGCTCCCCTGGGGGATTGGACTACGAGCAGTACTTC; length: 15; V: TRBV15; J: TRBJ2-7; D: .; size: few
CDR3: CASSPGTFFSGANVLTF; DNA: TGTGCCAGCAGCCCCGGGACATTCTTCTCTGGGGCCAACGTCCTGACTTTC; length: 17; V: TRBV5-8; J: TRBJ2-6; D: .; size: .
CDR3: CASSPRTSGTNTGELFF; DNA: TGTGCCAGCAGCCCTAGGACTAGCGGGACGAACACCGGGGAGCTGTTTTTT; length: 17; V: TRBV7-9; J: TRBJ2-2; D: TRBD2; size: .
CDR3: CASSLNPLGTGYTF; DNA: TGTGCCAGCAGCTTAAATCCCCTAGGGACTGGCTACACCTTC; length: 14; V: TRBV7-3; J: TRBJ1-2; D: .; size: many
CDR3: CASSYTGGRRETQYF; DNA: TGTGCCAGCAGCTATACAGGGGGCCGGCGGGAGACCCAGTACTTC; length: 15; V: TRBV9; J: TRBJ2-5; D: TRBD1; size: few
CDR3: CASSLARRGGTEAFF; DNA: TGCGCCAGCAGCTTGGCACGGAGAGGGGGCACTGAAGCTTTCTTT; length: 15; V: TRBV5-1; J: TRBJ1-1; D: .; size: .
CDR3: CASSSWRERENEKLFF; DNA: TGTGCCAGCAGTTCATGGCGGGAACGGGAAAATGAAAAACTGTTTTTT; length: 16; V: TRBV28; J: TRBJ1-4; D: .; size: .
CDR3: CASSPRNSPNAGELFF; DNA: TGCGCCAGCAGCCCGAGGAACAGCCCTAACGCCGGGGAGCTGTTTTTT; length: 16; V: TRBV4-1; J: TRBJ2-2; D: .; size: many
CDR3: CASSLASGNSKNIQYF; DNA: TGTGCCAGCAGCTTAGCGTCAGGGAATAGCAAAAACATTCAGTACTTC; length: 16; V: TRBV7-9; J: TRBJ2-4; D: .; size: many
CDR3: CASSPGPKGVSYEQYF; DNA: TGTGCCAGCAGCCCTGGACCGAAGGGGGTTTCCTACGAGCAGTACTTC; length: 16; V: TRBV7-6; J: TRBJ2-7; D: .; size: few
CDR3: CASSYEAGPLYGYTF; DNA: TGTGCCAGCAGTTACGAGGCCGGACCACTCTATGGCTACACCTTC; length: 15; V: TRBV6-5; J: TRBJ1-2; D: .; size: few
CDR3: CASSEGLAGGGETQYF; DNA: TGTGCCAGCAGCGAAGGACTAGCGGGAGGTGGAGAGACCCAGTACTTC; length: 16; V: TRBV7-3; J: TRBJ2-5; D: TRBD2; size: few